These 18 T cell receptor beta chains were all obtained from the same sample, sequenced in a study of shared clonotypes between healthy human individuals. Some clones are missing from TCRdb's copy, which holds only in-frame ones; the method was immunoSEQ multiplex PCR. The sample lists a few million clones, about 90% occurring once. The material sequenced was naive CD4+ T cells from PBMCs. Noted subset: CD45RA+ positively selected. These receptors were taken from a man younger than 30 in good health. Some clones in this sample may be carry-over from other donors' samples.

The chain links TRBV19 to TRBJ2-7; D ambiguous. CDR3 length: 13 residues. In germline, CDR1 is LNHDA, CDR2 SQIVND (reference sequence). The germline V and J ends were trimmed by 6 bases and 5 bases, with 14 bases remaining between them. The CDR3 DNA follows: TGTGCCAGTAGCCCCCAACCCCATCACGAGCAGTACTTC. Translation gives CASSPQPHHEQYF.

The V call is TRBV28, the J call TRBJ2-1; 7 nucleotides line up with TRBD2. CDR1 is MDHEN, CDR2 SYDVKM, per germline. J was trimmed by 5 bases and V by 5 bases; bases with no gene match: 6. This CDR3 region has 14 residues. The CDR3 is CASSRSGADNEQFF. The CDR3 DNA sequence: TGTGCCAGCAGTAGAAGCGGGGCAGACAATGAGCAGTTCTTC.

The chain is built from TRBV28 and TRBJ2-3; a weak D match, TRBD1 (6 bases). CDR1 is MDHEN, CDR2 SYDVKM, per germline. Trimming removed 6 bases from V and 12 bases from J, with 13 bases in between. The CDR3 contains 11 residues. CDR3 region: CASSGQHSQYF. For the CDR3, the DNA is TGTGCCAGCAGCGGACAGCACTCCCAGTATTTT.

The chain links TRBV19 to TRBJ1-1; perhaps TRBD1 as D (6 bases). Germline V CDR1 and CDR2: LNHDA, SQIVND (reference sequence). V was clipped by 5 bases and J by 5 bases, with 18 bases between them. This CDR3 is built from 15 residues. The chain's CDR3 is CASSFPGPRGTEAFF. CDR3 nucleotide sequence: TGTGCCAGTAGTTTTCCGGGGCCAAGGGGGACTGAAGCTTTCTTT.

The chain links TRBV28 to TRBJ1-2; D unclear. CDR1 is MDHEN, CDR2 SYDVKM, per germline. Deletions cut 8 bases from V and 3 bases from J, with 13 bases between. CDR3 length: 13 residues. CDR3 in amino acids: CASSDRADYGYTF. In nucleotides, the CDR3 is TGTGCCAGCTCGGACCGTGCGGACTATGGCTACACCTTC.

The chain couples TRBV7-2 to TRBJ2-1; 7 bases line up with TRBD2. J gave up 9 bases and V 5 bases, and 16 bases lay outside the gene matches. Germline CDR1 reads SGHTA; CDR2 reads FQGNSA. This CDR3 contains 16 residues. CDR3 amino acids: CASSPDTGRGYGEQFF. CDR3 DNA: TGTGCCAGCAGCCCAGATACGGGGAGGGGCTATGGTGAGCAGTTCTTC.

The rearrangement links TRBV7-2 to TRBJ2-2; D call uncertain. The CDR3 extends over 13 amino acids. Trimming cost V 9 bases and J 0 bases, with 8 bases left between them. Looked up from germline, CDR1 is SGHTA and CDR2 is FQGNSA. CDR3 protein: CASAGPNTGELFF. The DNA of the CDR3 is TGTGCCAGTGCTGGGCCGAACACCGGGGAGCTGTTTTTT.

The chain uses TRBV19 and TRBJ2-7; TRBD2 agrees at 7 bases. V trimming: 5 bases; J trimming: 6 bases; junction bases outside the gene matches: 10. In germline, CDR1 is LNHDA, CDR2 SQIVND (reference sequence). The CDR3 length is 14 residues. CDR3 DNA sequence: TGTGCCAGTAGTGCCTGGGAGGGCCCCGGCGAGCAGTACTTC. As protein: CASSAWEGPGEQYF. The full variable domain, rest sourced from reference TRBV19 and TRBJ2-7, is DGGITQSPKYLFRKEGQNVTLSCEQNLNHDAMYWYRQDPGQGLRLIYYSQIVNDFQKGDIAEGYSVSREKKESFPLTVTSAQKNPTAFYLCASSAWEGPGEQYFGPGTRLTVT.

Written as DNA, the CDR3 is TGTGCCAGCACCGCCGGGACGGAGGGCCGTGCGACCCAGTACTTC. It yields the protein CASTAGTEGRATQYF. This chain uses TRBV28 with TRBJ2-5; D may be TRBD2 (6 bases). Germline lookup yields CDR1 MDHEN and CDR2 SYDVKM. CDR3 length: 15 amino acids. Trimming cost V 7 bases and J 7 bases, with 22 bases left between them.

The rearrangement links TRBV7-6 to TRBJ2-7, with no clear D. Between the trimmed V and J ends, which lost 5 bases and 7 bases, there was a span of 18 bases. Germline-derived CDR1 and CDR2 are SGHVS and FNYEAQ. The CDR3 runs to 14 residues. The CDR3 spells CASSPATPPWEQYF. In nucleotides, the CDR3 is TGTGCCAGCAGCCCCGCGACACCCCCTTGGGAGCAGTACTTC.

Here the CDR3 DNA reads TGTGCCAGCTCACCTCCGGGACAGGGGCCCGAAGGGGGAGGCTACACCTTC. Translating gives CASSPPGQGPEGGGYTF. The chain has TRBV18 and TRBJ1-2; 10 nucleotides line up with TRBD1. The V gene end was trimmed by 3 bases and the J gene end by 8 bases; junction bases not matched to a gene: 15. This CDR3 has 17 residues. Looked up from germline, CDR1 is KGHSH and CDR2 is LQKENI.

The CDR3 nucleotides read TGTGCCAGCTCACCAATGCAAGGGTTGAACACTGAAGCTTTCTTT. Protein: CASSPMQGLNTEAFF. The gene calls are TRBV18 and TRBJ1-1; D call uncertain. CDR3 size: 15 residues. Between the trimmed V and J ends, which lost 2 bases and 0 bases, there was a span of 10 bases. Per the germline V gene, CDR1 is KGHSH and CDR2 is LQKENI. The variable domain in full, with the rest retrieved from reference TRBV18 and TRBJ1-1, is NAGVMQNPRHLVRRRGQEARLRCSPMKGHSHVYWYRQLPEEGLKFMVYLQKENIIDESGMPKERFSAEFPKEGPSILRIQQVVRGDSAAYFCASSPMQGLNTEAFFGQGTRLTVV.

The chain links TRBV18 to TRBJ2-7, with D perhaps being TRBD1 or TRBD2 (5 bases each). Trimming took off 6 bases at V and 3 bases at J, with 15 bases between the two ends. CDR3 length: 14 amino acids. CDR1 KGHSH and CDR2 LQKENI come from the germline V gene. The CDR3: CASSPLAQGYEQYF. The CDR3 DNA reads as TGTGCCAGCTCGCCCTTAGCGCAGGGCTACGAGCAGTACTTC.

The CDR3 DNA reads TGTGCCAGCAGCGTAGAGGTCGGAATTAACTATGGCTACACCTTC. This encodes CASSVEVGINYGYTF. The J gene is TRBJ1-2, the V gene TRBV9; D uncertain. Trimming left V 0 bases short and J 1 base short, with 10 bases between. Germline values: CDR1 SGDLS, CDR2 YYNGEE. The CDR3 covers 15 residues.

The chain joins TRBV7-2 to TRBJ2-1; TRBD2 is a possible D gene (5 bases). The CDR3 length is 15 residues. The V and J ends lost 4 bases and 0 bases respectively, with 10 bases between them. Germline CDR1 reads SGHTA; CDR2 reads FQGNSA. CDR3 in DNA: TGTGCCAGCAGCTCTTATGCGGGCTCCTACAATGAGCAGTTCTTC. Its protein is CASSSYAGSYNEQFF. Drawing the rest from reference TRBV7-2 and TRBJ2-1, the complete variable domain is GAGVSQSPSNKVTEKGKDVELRCDPISGHTALYWYRQSLGQGLEFLIYFQGNSAPDKSGLPSDRFSAERTGGSVSTLTIQRTQQEDSAVYLCASSSYAGSYNEQFFGPGTRLTVL.

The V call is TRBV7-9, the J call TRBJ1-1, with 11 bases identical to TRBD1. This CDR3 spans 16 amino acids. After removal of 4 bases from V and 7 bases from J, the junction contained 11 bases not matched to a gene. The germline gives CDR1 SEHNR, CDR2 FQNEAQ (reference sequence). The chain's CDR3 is CASSSPGTGGVYEAFF. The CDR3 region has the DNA TGTGCCAGCAGCTCCCCTGGGACAGGGGGAGTGTATGAAGCTTTCTTT. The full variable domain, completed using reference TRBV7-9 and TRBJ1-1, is DTGVSQNPRHKITKRGQNVTFRCDPISEHNRLYWYRQTLGQGPEFLTYFQNEAQLEKSRLLSDRFSAERPKGSFSTLEIQRTEQGDSAMYLCASSSPGTGGVYEAFFGQGTRLTVV.

The CDR3: CASSLWTGGYEKLFF. The CDR3 DNA reads TGTGCCAGCAGTTTGTGGACAGGGGGATATGAAAAACTGTTTTTT. J is TRBJ1-4 and V is TRBV28; 10 nucleotides align to TRBD1. V shed 3 bases and J 6 bases; nucleotides not matched to a gene: 4. The CDR3 totals 15 residues. CDR1 is MDHEN and CDR2 is SYDVKM in the germline V gene.

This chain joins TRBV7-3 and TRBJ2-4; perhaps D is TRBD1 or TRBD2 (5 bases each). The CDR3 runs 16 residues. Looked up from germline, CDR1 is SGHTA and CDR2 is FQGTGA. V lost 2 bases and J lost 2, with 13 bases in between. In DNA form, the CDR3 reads TGTGCCAGCAGCTTAGAGGGGTTTGAGCCCAAAAACATTCAGTACTTC. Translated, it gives CASSLEGFEPKNIQYF. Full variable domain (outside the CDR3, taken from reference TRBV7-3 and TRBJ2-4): GAGVSQTPSNKVTEKGKYVELRCDPISGHTALYWYRQSLGQGPEFLIYFQGTGAADDSGLPNDRFFAVRPEGSVSTLKIQRTERGDSAVYLCASSLEGFEPKNIQYFGAGTRLSVL.